One sample yielded the 27 T cell receptor beta chains listed below, sequenced in a study of T cell responses to AZD1222 COVID-19 vaccine. Sequencing was performed with immunoSEQ multiplex PCR; in TCRdb, only in-frame clones are kept and a portion is missing. This sample has 100,000 to 150,000 clones; approximately 80% occur once, and the top ten carry about 26%. The sequenced sample was peripheral blood, obtained 28 days after the second AZD1222 dose. The receptors here all came from an adult who received the AZD1222 COVID-19 vaccine.

The V and J genes are TRBV24-1 and TRBJ2-1, with D perhaps matching TRBD1 or TRBD2 (6 bases each). In germline, CDR1 is KGHDR, CDR2 SFDVKD. This CDR3 has 16 amino acids. Trimming took off 2 bases at V and 8 bases at J, with 18 bases between the two ends. CDR3 nucleotide sequence: TGTGCCACCAGTGATTCTAACCTGATGGGGGGCGATGAGCAGTTCTTC. This sequence encodes CATSDSNLMGGDEQFF.

This chain links TRBV24-1 with TRBJ1-1, with D uncertain. Deletions cut 3 bases from V and 6 bases from J, with 10 bases between. CDR3 size: 13 residues. Germline V gene sequence: CDR1 KGHDR, CDR2 SFDVKD. As DNA, the CDR3 is TGTGCCACCAGTGATCCGGCGACATCTGAAGCTTTCTTT. It codes for CATSDPATSEAFF.

The chain couples TRBV27 to TRBJ2-1, with 14 bases fitting TRBD2. CDR1 and CDR2 from the germline V gene are MNHEY and SMNVEV (reference sequence). This CDR3 comprises 14 residues. With V trimmed by 3 bases and J by 10 bases, 2 bases remained unmatched. The CDR3 bases are TGTGCCAGCAGTTTCCGGACTAGCGGGGGGGAGCAGTTCTTC. It yields the protein CASSFRTSGGEQFF.

The J gene is TRBJ1-3, the V gene TRBV10-1; the D is unclear. The CDR3 runs 14 residues. Germline CDR1 WNHNN, CDR2 SYGVQD (reference sequence). The V end was cut by 4 bases, the J end by 3 bases, with 10 bases between. The CDR3 loop reads CASSGGGLGNTIYF. DNA of the CDR3: TGCGCCAGCAGTGGGGGAGGCCTTGGAAACACCATATATTTT.

The table lists this clone with a count of one. The V gene is TRBV19, the J gene TRBJ1-5, with D possibly TRBD1 on 5 matching bases. The CDR3 consists of 15 residues. In germline, CDR1 is LNHDA, CDR2 SQIVND (reference sequence). V was clipped by 3 bases and J by 4 bases, with 13 bases between them. DNA of the CDR3: TGTGCCAGTAGTATTAAAGGGGCCAGTAATCAGCCCCAGCATTTT. This sequence encodes CASSIKGASNQPQHF.

The chain employs TRBV3-1 (or the pseudogene TRBV3-2) and TRBJ1-3, with no clear D. Trimming took off 1 base at V and 3 bases at J, with 4 bases between the two ends. Germline CDR1 LGHDT, CDR2 YNNKEL (reference sequence). The CDR3 consists of 13 residues. The CDR3 coding sequence is TGTGCCAGCAGCCAAGCTCTTGGAAACACCATATATTTT. It is translated as CASSQALGNTIYF.

The chain uses TRBV7-6 and TRBJ1-5; the match to TRBD1 covers 8 bases. The germline CDR1 and CDR2 sequences are SGHVS and FNYEAQ. Trimming at V came to 1 base and at J to 2 bases, leaving 1 base not matched to a gene. The CDR3 is 15 amino acids. The CDR3 is CASSLEDRGNQPQHF. The CDR3 DNA reads as TGTGCCAGCAGCTTAGAGGACAGGGGCAATCAGCCCCAGCATTTT.

This chain uses TRBV19 with TRBJ1-2, with 7 bases identical to TRBD1. The CDR3 sequence is 13 residues long. The J segment lost 4 bases and the V segment lost 7 bases, leaving 6 bases of the junction unmatched. Germline CDR1 is LNHDA and CDR2 is SQIVND (reference sequence). The CDR3, as DNA: TGTGCCAGTACCGCGGGACAGACCTATGGCTACACCTTC. This encodes CASTAGQTYGYTF.

A single count supports this clone. The gene calls are TRBV10-3 and TRBJ1-3; 9 bases agree with TRBD1. From germline, CDR1 is ENHRY and CDR2 SYGVKD. This CDR3 spans 14 amino acids. Unmatched junction bases numbered 4, after V lost 6 bases and J lost 4 bases. The CDR3 DNA follows: TGTGCCATCAGCGGAGGGACAGGGGGAAACACCATATATTTT. Amino acid sequence: CAISGGTGGNTIYF.

The rearrangement joins TRBV10-3 to TRBJ1-1, with TRBD1 matching over 8 bases. With V trimmed by 5 bases and J by 4 bases, 6 bases remained unmatched. Germline CDR1 reads ENHRY; CDR2 reads SYGVKD. This CDR3 is 14 amino acids long. The CDR3 here is CAISRQGKGTEAFF. In DNA, the CDR3 is TGTGCCATCAGTAGACAGGGGAAGGGCACTGAAGCTTTCTTT.

The gene calls are TRBV6-5 and TRBJ1-6; D is undetermined. The length of the CDR3 is 12 residues. CDR1 and CDR2 (germline): MNHEY, SVGAGI. V was cut by 4 bases and J by 8 bases, with 6 bases left in between. The CDR3: CASSFGDSPLHF. In DNA, the CDR3 is TGTGCCAGCAGTTTTGGAGATTCACCCCTCCACTTT.

This clone was observed a few times. The chain employs TRBV15 and TRBJ2-5; no definite D call. The CDR3 consists of 11 residues. Between the trimmed V and J ends, which lost 4 bases and 0 bases, there was a span of 0 bases. Germline assignment: CDR1 LNHNV and CDR2 YYDKDF (reference sequence). CDR3 sequence reads: CATSNQETQYF. The CDR3 DNA reads as TGTGCCACCAGCAACCAAGAGACCCAGTACTTC.

This clone was seen repeatedly, ten times or more. This chain joins TRBV5-5 and TRBJ1-1, with a weak D call TRBD1 (5 bases). The CDR3 is 14 residues long. V was shortened by 0 bases and J by 5 bases, with 11 bases between the two germline ends. Germline lookup yields CDR1 SGHKS and CDR2 YYEKEE (reference sequence). The CDR3 loop is CASSLVPRGTEAFF. Written as DNA, the CDR3 is TGTGCCAGCAGCTTGGTGCCAAGGGGAACTGAAGCTTTCTTT.

V and J are TRBV6-4 and TRBJ1-5; D perhaps matches TRBD1 (6 bases). CDR3 length: 16 amino acids. The germline V gene has CDR1 MRHNA and CDR2 SNTAGT. Trimming removed 1 base at V and 1 base at J, with 11 bases between. CDR3 protein: CASSDFEGGSNQPQHF. Written as DNA, the CDR3 is TGTGCCAGCAGTGACTTCGAGGGGGGAAGCAATCAGCCCCAGCATTTT.

This sequence joins TRBV3-1 (or the pseudogene TRBV3-2) and TRBJ1-4, with D tentatively TRBD1 (5 bases). Germline V CDR1 and CDR2: LGHDT, YNNKEL (reference sequence). Trimming took 8 bases from V and 2 from J, leaving 9 bases between them. This CDR3 comprises 13 residues. The CDR3 DNA is TGTGCCAGCCGTGGGGCGACTAATGAAAAACTGTTTTTT. Protein sequence: CASRGATNEKLFF.

In DNA, the CDR3 is TGTGCCAGCAGTACAGGGAGCGACTACGAGCAGTACTTC. Its translation is CASSTGSDYEQYF. This chain uses TRBV2 with TRBJ2-7; perhaps TRBD1 as D (6 bases). The CDR3 extends over 13 amino acids. The V gene lost 5 bases and the J gene lost 3 bases, with 11 bases spanning the gap. From germline, CDR1 is SNHLY and CDR2 FYNNEI.

The chain has TRBV10-1 and TRBJ2-2, with TRBD1 matching over 7 bases. The germline CDR1 and CDR2 sequences are WNHNN and SYGVQD (reference sequence). CDR3 length: 14 residues. The V and J ends lost 2 bases and 3 bases, in that order; junction bases with no gene match: 0. As DNA, the CDR3 is TGCGCCAGCAGTGAGGGGACAGACACCGGGGAGCTGTTTTTT. Protein: CASSEGTDTGELFF.

The J gene is TRBJ2-1, the V gene TRBV5-5, with D unresolved. The V end was cut by 0 bases, the J end by 5 bases, with 6 bases between. There are 13 residues in the CDR3. Germline V gene sequence: CDR1 SGHKS, CDR2 YYEKEE (reference sequence). CDR3 in DNA: TGTGCCAGCAGCTTGGGGCCACACAATGAGCAGTTCTTC. This translates into CASSLGPHNEQFF.

In DNA, the CDR3 is TGTGCCAGCAGCCATGACATTGGGGAGGTTTGGGCCGGAAACACCATATATTTT. Protein sequence: CASSHDIGEVWAGNTIYF. This chain joins TRBV3-1 (or the pseudogene TRBV3-2) and TRBJ1-3; D ambiguous. The CDR3 runs to 18 residues. The germline V gene encodes CDR1 LGHDT and CDR2 YNNKEL (reference sequence). The ends were cut back, 3 bases at V and 4 bases at J, with 22 bases in the middle.

The genes are TRBV5-5 and TRBJ2-7; perhaps TRBD1 as D (6 bases). The CDR3 is made up of 14 amino acids. Trimming left V 0 bases short and J 4 bases short, with 11 bases between. Germline CDR1 is SGHKS and CDR2 is YYEKEE (reference sequence). As DNA, the CDR3 is TGTGCCAGCAGCTTGGCCAACAGGGTTTACGAGCAGTACTTC. As protein: CASSLANRVYEQYF.

This clone was counted a few times. The chain employs TRBV3-1 (or the pseudogene TRBV3-2) and TRBJ2-5, with 15 positions matching TRBD2. The CDR3 is made up of 21 amino acids. Losses at the gene ends were 3 bases for V and 5 bases for J; bases not matched to a gene: 19. The germline V gene encodes CDR1 LGHDT and CDR2 YNNKEL (reference sequence). The CDR3 region has the DNA TGTGCCAGCAGCCAGGAGTCCGGACTAGCGGGGGGGCCGAGTTTGGTGGAGACCCAGTACTTC. This encodes CASSQESGLAGGPSLVETQYF.

The chain has TRBV19 and TRBJ1-3; D is undetermined. This CDR3 is 16 amino acids long. Trimming pared 5 bases from V and 2 bases from J, leaving 16 bases between. CDR1 is LNHDA and CDR2 is SQIVND in the germline V gene (reference sequence). DNA of the CDR3: TGTGCCAGTAGTCCACGGGTGGGGAAGACTGGAAACACCATATATTTT. This encodes CASSPRVGKTGNTIYF.

The gene calls are TRBV9 and TRBJ1-2, with TRBD1 identical over 12 bases. The V gene's germline CDR1 is SGDLS and CDR2 YYNGEE. V lost 6 bases, J lost 2 bases, and 17 bases stayed unmatched. The CDR3 totals 19 residues. For the CDR3, the DNA is TGTGCCAGCACCAAAGGGACAGGGGGCGCGATTTATCAAAACTATGGCTACACCTTC. Translated: CASTKGTGGAIYQNYGYTF.

The chain recombines TRBV2 with TRBJ1-2; 10 nucleotides align to TRBD1. The CDR3 is made up of 13 amino acids. Germline lookup yields CDR1 SNHLY and CDR2 FYNNEI. Losses at the gene ends were 6 bases for V and 8 bases for J; bases not matched to a gene: 6. The CDR3 sequence is CASRADRGYGYTF. The CDR3 nucleotides are TGTGCCAGCAGGGCGGACAGGGGGTACGGCTACACCTTC.

The J gene is TRBJ1-1, the V gene TRBV7-9, with D uncertain. Germline V gene sequence: CDR1 SEHNR, CDR2 FQNEAQ (reference sequence). There are 13 residues in the CDR3. V was pared by 1 base and J by 6 bases, with 9 bases between. CDR3 nucleotide sequence: TGTGCCAGCAGCTTAGTCGCCTTCCCTGAAGCTTTCTTT. Translated, it gives CASSLVAFPEAFF.

The CDR3 nucleotides are TGTGCCAGCAGCCAAGACCCTACAGGGATCTACGAGCAGTACTTC. Translated: CASSQDPTGIYEQYF. The chain carries TRBV3-1 (or the pseudogene TRBV3-2) and TRBJ2-7, with a tentative D call TRBD1 (6 bases). The V end was cut by 0 bases, the J end by 3 bases, with 12 bases between. Germline assignment: CDR1 LGHDT and CDR2 YNNKEL (reference sequence). The length of the CDR3 is 15 residues.

The V and J genes are TRBV5-5 and TRBJ1-3, with D uncertain. Germline V gene sequence: CDR1 SGHKS, CDR2 YYEKEE (reference sequence). The germline V and J ends were trimmed by 6 bases and 0 bases, with 7 bases remaining between them. The CDR3 is made up of 13 amino acids. The CDR3 region is CASTRNSGNTIYF. CDR3 nucleotides: TGTGCCAGCACGCGGAACTCTGGAAACACCATATATTTT.